Presented here are 10 T cell receptor beta chains from one specimen sequenced in a study of OX40 agonist ivuxolimab in advanced cancers. Repertoires were generated with immunoSEQ multiplex PCR, while TCRdb's copy carries only in-frame clones and drops some. This sample has some 74,000 clones, with roughly 87% found just once. The specimen comprised CD4+ or CD8+ T cells sorted from blood, sampled in a trial of the OX40 agonist ivuxolimab. The receptor set was obtained from an adult with an advanced solid tumor such as melanoma, head and neck, liver or kidney cancer.

The genes are TRBV4-2 and TRBJ1-5; D not certain. The length of the CDR3 is 15 residues. The germline CDR1 and CDR2 sequences are LGHNA and YNFKEQ. V was pared by 0 bases and J by 10 bases, with 16 bases between. The CDR3 sequence: CASSQEGGVIFPQHF. In DNA form, the CDR3 reads TGTGCCAGCAGCCAAGAAGGCGGGGTTATCTTCCCCCAGCATTTT.

The V gene is TRBV2, the J gene TRBJ2-5; D unclear. Per the germline V gene, CDR1 is SNHLY and CDR2 is FYNNEI. The CDR3 covers 11 residues. Trimming shortened V by 3 bases and J by 4 bases, and 3 bases separated the two germline ends. The CDR3 nucleotides are TGTGCCAGCAGTGATGGAGAGACCCAGTACTTC. This sequence encodes CASSDGETQYF.

The gene calls are TRBV6-6 and TRBJ1-2; maybe TRBD1 (5 bases). Germline CDR1 MNHNY, CDR2 SVGAGI (reference sequence). The CDR3 covers 13 residues. The V end was cut by 6 bases, the J end by 2 bases, with 10 bases between. In nucleotides, the CDR3 is TGTGCCAGCAGAAGGGACGCCAACTATGGCTACACCTTC. Protein product: CASRRDANYGYTF.

The chain employs TRBV7-9 and TRBJ2-3; 8 bases map to TRBD2. CDR1 is SEHNR, CDR2 FQNEAQ, per germline (reference sequence). Trimming cost V 5 bases and J 2 bases; bases outside gene matches: 12. The length of the CDR3 is 17 residues. The CDR3 sequence is CASSPMKLAEITDTQYF. DNA of the CDR3: TGTGCCAGCAGCCCAATGAAACTAGCGGAGATCACAGATACGCAGTATTTT.

This clone showed up just once. V is TRBV2 and J is TRBJ1-4, with 8 bases matching TRBD1. Germline values: CDR1 SNHLY, CDR2 FYNNEI. V lost 6 bases, J lost 7 bases, and 7 bases stayed unmatched. This CDR3 is 14 amino acids long. CDR3 DNA sequence: TGTGCCAGCAGAACTCAGGGGGCGTTTGAAAAACTGTTTTTT. Translation: CASRTQGAFEKLFF.

The chain carries TRBV19 and TRBJ2-1; D is possibly TRBD1 (6 bases). Looked up from germline, CDR1 is LNHDA and CDR2 is SQIVND (reference sequence). The CDR3 spans 16 residues. Trimming pared 3 bases from V and 1 base from J, leaving 13 bases between. Here the CDR3 reads CASSMSAGVSYNEQFF. DNA of the CDR3: TGTGCCAGTAGTATGTCCGCAGGGGTTTCCTACAATGAGCAGTTCTTC.

The chain links TRBV5-1 to TRBJ2-5, with 10 bases lining up with TRBD1. The CDR3 is 14 residues long. Germline-derived CDR1 and CDR2 are SGHRS and YFSETQ. V dropped 2 bases and J dropped 3; count of bases not matched to a gene: 1. In DNA form, the CDR3 reads TGCGCCAGCAGCTTAGGGACAGGGGAAGAGACCCAGTACTTC. Its protein product is CASSLGTGEETQYF.

This clone was seen a handful of times. The V gene is TRBV28, the J gene TRBJ1-2; D is ambiguous. Germline assignment: CDR1 MDHEN and CDR2 SYDVKM. There are 15 residues in the CDR3. The V end was cut by 10 bases, the J end by 8 bases, with 26 bases between. The CDR3 coding sequence is TGTGCCACACCTAACTCGGACGGGCAAATGAGCGGCTACACCTTC. Translation gives CATPNSDGQMSGYTF.

The chain recombines TRBV11-2 with TRBJ2-5, with TRBD1 matching over 10 bases. The V gene end was trimmed by 1 base and the J gene end by 6 bases; junction bases not matched to a gene: 14. Germline loops: CDR1 SGHAT, CDR2 FQNNGV. This CDR3 contains 18 residues. The CDR3 is CASSLGQGATDSRQTQYF. The CDR3 nucleotides read TGTGCCAGCAGCTTAGGACAGGGGGCGACCGATTCAAGACAGACCCAGTACTTC. The full variable domain, completed using reference TRBV11-2 and TRBJ2-5, is EAGVAQSPRYKIIEKRQSVAFWCNPISGHATLYWYQQILGQGPKLLIQFQNNGVVDDSQLPKDRFSAERLKGVDSTLKIQPAKLEDSAVYLCASSLGQGATDSRQTQYFGPGTRLLVL.

The chain recombines TRBV6-1 with TRBJ2-7, with no clear D. CDR1 and CDR2 from the germline V gene are MNHNS and SASEGT. Deletions cut 6 bases from V and 3 bases from J, with 6 bases between. The CDR3 has 11 amino acids. For the CDR3, the DNA is TGTGCCAGCAGGGCGCTCTACGAGCAGTACTTC. Protein: CASRALYEQYF.